This T cell receptor beta chain came from a study of blood T cell repertoires in COVID-19. Overall study: Spain, Italy and the United States supplied samples that represented acute and convalescent COVID-19.

Adults between roughly 18 and 95 years of age took part from approximately 24 US areas. Source study methods: Estimation of nucleated cell counts relied on the amplification of reference gene primers. The data were produced by immunoSEQ multiplex PCR, yet TCRdb's version contains in-frame clones alone and is incomplete. That table furnishes V, J and clone size, whereas the DNA furnished D and trimming. In the table there are some 430,000 clones, roughly 87% of which are singletons. The CDR3 is 14 amino acids. V lost 4 bases, J lost 8 bases, and 14 bases lay in between. Germline CDR1 and CDR2: SGHNT and YENEEA.

The V and J genes are TRBV11-3 and TRBJ1-4; D is perhaps TRBD1 (5 bases). The sequenced material came from PBMCs or T cells enriched from blood (not recorded which). The clonotype originates from a man between 18 and 29 years old who had recovered from COVID-19. The CDR3 DNA follows: TGTGCCAGCAGCTCCGGGGGGGTAAGCGAAAAACTGTTTTTT. Translation: CASSSGGVSEKLFF.